This T cell receptor beta chain was recovered during a study of T cell responses to AZD1222 COVID-19 vaccine. Study findings and constraints: With dominance at 160-218 and 743-854, vaccine-associated CD4 TCRs spanned spike. Repertoire samples came only from after the peak T cell response.

The CDR3 spans 15 residues. Between the trimmed V and J ends, which lost 5 bases and 7 bases, there was a span of 15 bases. CDR1 MNHNY and CDR2 SVGAGI come from the germline V gene (reference sequence). Repertoires were generated with immunoSEQ multiplex PCR, while TCRdb's copy carries only in-frame clones and drops some. The sample consists of about 99,000 clones, about nine tenths of them appearing once. To note about this clone: Its antigen remains unidentified.

The chain carries TRBV6-6 and TRBJ1-6; D not resolved. This material consisted of peripheral blood, taken 28 days after the second AZD1222 dose. The TCR was taken from an adult who received the AZD1222 COVID-19 vaccine. In DNA, the CDR3 is TGTGCCAGCAGTGGCCAGGACGGTCAAAATTCACCCCTCCACTTT. Protein product: CASSGQDGQNSPLHF.